The subject of this entry is one TCR beta chain. Clones were sequenced by immunoSEQ multiplex PCR, and TCRdb holds only the in-frame ones, with some missing. The sample lists about 110,000 clones, 70% to 90% occurring once. This sample is part of a study of blood T cell repertoires in COVID-19. Germline lookup yields CDR1 SGHRS and CDR2 YFSETQ. This CDR3 spans 15 amino acids. With 4 bases removed from V and 10 bases from J, the gap between germline ends came to 18 bases. This chain connects TRBV5-1 to TRBJ1-6, with TRBD1 as a possible D gene (6 bases). The source is a woman in her fifties or sixties with acute or convalescent COVID-19. Material for sequencing was peripheral blood. CDR3 coding DNA: TGCGCCAGCAGCCACACAGGGCCAGTCGCCTCACCCCTCCACTTT. Translated: CASSHTGPVASPLHF.